Listed here is a single T cell receptor beta chain. The antigen is unknown. This sample is drawn from a study of cytomegalovirus exposure and HLA in healthy donors. Study-wide results and caveats: Reports indicated that the classifier achieved high specificity and sensitivity in diagnosing cytomegalovirus status. It was confirmed in vitro that a few of the CMV-associated chains were specific for CMV antigens.

With 5 bases clipped from V and 3 bases from J, the junction kept 11 bases outside the gene matches. The CDR3 covers 17 residues. The germline V gene has CDR1 SGHTA and CDR2 FQGNSA. Profiled with immunoSEQ multiplex PCR; TCRdb holds only in-frame clones, not every one. The data contain about 330,000 clones, about nine tenths of them singletons. Sequencing was carried out using PBMCs. V usage is TRBV7-2 and J usage is TRBJ2-3; 10 bases agree with TRBD2. The TCR originated in a woman aged 30 to 39 in good health and CMV-seropositive. CDR3 in amino acids: CASSPQSGGGLTDTQYF. Written as DNA, the CDR3 is TGTGCCAGCAGCCCTCAGAGCGGGGGGGGCTTGACAGATACGCAGTATTTT.